These T cell receptor beta chains were read from a single sample in a study of cytomegalovirus exposure and HLA in healthy donors. Data came from immunoSEQ multiplex PCR; TCRdb stores just in-frame clones and leaves some out. The sample contains about 150,000 clones, 55% to 70% of which appear only once. The sample comprised PBMCs. The receptors were gathered from a woman aged 55-75 years in good health and CMV-seropositive. CDR3s include the opening cysteine and the closing phenylalanine or tryptophan. Fields, in order: D gene, CDR3 length, J gene, clone size, V gene, CDR3 protein, CDR3 DNA. D genes are given only for firm matches. Some rows mark clone size as missing; the rest say once, few, many or name a class of expanded clone.

d_call: NA
cdr3_length: 16
j_call: TRBJ2-1
clone_size: few
v_call: TRBV10-3
cdr3_aa: CAISSFTWLGGNEQFF
cdr3_nt: TGTGCCATCAGTAGCTTCACCTGGCTGGGGGGCAATGAGCAGTTCTTC

d_call: NA
cdr3_length: 16
j_call: TRBJ2-1
clone_size: NA
v_call: TRBV11-2
cdr3_aa: CASSSRVGRNYNEQFF
cdr3_nt: TGTGCCAGCAGCTCGAGGGTAGGGCGGAATTACAATGAGCAGTTCTTC

d_call: NA
cdr3_length: 14
j_call: TRBJ2-2
clone_size: NA
v_call: TRBV19
cdr3_aa: CASSILTNTGELFF
cdr3_nt: TGTGCCAGTAGTATTCTAACTAACACCGGGGAGCTGTTTTTT

d_call: NA
cdr3_length: 14
j_call: TRBJ1-3
clone_size: NA
v_call: TRBV28
cdr3_aa: CASSQQGAGNTIYF
cdr3_nt: TGTGCCAGCAGCCAACAAGGGGCAGGAAACACCATATATTTT

d_call: TRBD2
cdr3_length: 19
j_call: TRBJ2-7
clone_size: NA
v_call: TRBV5-1
cdr3_aa: CASSLGSPSGRAMGYEQYF
cdr3_nt: TGCGCCAGCAGCCTGGGGTCGCCTAGCGGGAGGGCTATGGGTTACGAGCAGTACTTC

d_call: NA
cdr3_length: 13
j_call: TRBJ1-4
clone_size: NA
v_call: TRBV2
cdr3_aa: CASNNPTNEKLFF
cdr3_nt: TGTGCCAGTAACAATCCAACTAATGAAAAACTGTTTTTT

d_call: NA
cdr3_length: 15
j_call: TRBJ2-7
clone_size: NA
v_call: TRBV5-4
cdr3_aa: CASSPNPGKAYEQYF
cdr3_nt: TGTGCCAGCAGCCCTAATCCGGGAAAGGCCTACGAGCAGTACTTC

d_call: TRBD1
cdr3_length: 14
j_call: TRBJ1-5
clone_size: NA
v_call: TRBV7-8
cdr3_aa: CASSSGTGYQPQHF
cdr3_nt: TGTGCCAGCAGCTCAGGGACAGGGTACCAGCCCCAGCATTTT

d_call: NA
cdr3_length: 16
j_call: TRBJ2-2
clone_size: NA
v_call: TRBV5-6
cdr3_aa: CASSSLTHGNTGELFF
cdr3_nt: TGTGCCAGCAGCTCCCTAACCCACGGGAACACCGGGGAGCTGTTTTTT

d_call: TRBD2
cdr3_length: 15
j_call: TRBJ2-1
clone_size: NA
v_call: TRBV10-1
cdr3_aa: CASSEPGLANNEQFF
cdr3_nt: TGCGCCAGCAGTGAGCCGGGACTAGCGAACAATGAGCAGTTCTTC

d_call: NA
cdr3_length: 13
j_call: TRBJ1-5
clone_size: few
v_call: TRBV7-9
cdr3_aa: CASSLTGGQPQHF
cdr3_nt: TGTGCCAGCAGCTTAACGGGGGGTCAGCCCCAGCATTTT

d_call: NA
cdr3_length: 12
j_call: TRBJ2-1
clone_size: few
v_call: TRBV30
cdr3_aa: CAWSVSDNEQFF
cdr3_nt: TGTGCCTGGAGTGTATCGGACAATGAGCAGTTCTTC

d_call: TRBD1
cdr3_length: 15
j_call: TRBJ2-1
clone_size: NA
v_call: TRBV18
cdr3_aa: CASSPGTGSDNEQFF
cdr3_nt: TGTGCCAGCTCACCCGGGACAGGGTCAGACAATGAGCAGTTCTTC

d_call: TRBD2
cdr3_length: 14
j_call: TRBJ2-7
clone_size: NA
v_call: TRBV6-5
cdr3_aa: CASSYRLAGDEQYF
cdr3_nt: TGTGCCAGCAGTTACCGACTAGCGGGAGACGAGCAGTACTTC

d_call: NA
cdr3_length: 15
j_call: TRBJ1-1
clone_size: few
v_call: TRBV6-5
cdr3_aa: CASSYSGGRQSEAFF
cdr3_nt: TGTGCCAGCAGTTACTCGGGGGGGCGTCAGTCTGAAGCTTTCTTT

d_call: TRBD1
cdr3_length: 14
j_call: TRBJ1-4
clone_size: NA
v_call: TRBV6-6
cdr3_aa: CASIPGQGNEKLFF
cdr3_nt: TGTGCCAGCATCCCGGGACAGGGTAATGAAAAACTGTTTTTT

d_call: TRBD1
cdr3_length: 16
j_call: TRBJ1-3
clone_size: NA
v_call: TRBV30
cdr3_aa: CAWTNGDRGPKNTIYF
cdr3_nt: TGTGCCTGGACCAACGGAGACAGGGGGCCAAAAAACACCATATATTTT

d_call: NA
cdr3_length: 12
j_call: TRBJ2-3
clone_size: few
v_call: TRBV7-9
cdr3_aa: CASSYLSGTQYF
cdr3_nt: TGTGCCAGCAGCTACCTAAGTGGTACGCAGTATTTT

d_call: NA
cdr3_length: 10
j_call: TRBJ2-1
clone_size: few
v_call: TRBV25-1
cdr3_aa: CASSYGEQFF
cdr3_nt: TGTGCCAGCAGTTACGGGGAGCAGTTCTTC

d_call: TRBD2
cdr3_length: 18
j_call: TRBJ2-3
clone_size: NA
v_call: TRBV19
cdr3_aa: CASRFLSGLGSSTDTQYF
cdr3_nt: TGTGCCAGTAGATTTCTTAGCGGGCTGGGATCTAGCACAGATACGCAGTATTTT

d_call: NA
cdr3_length: 13
j_call: TRBJ1-1
clone_size: few
v_call: TRBV7-9
cdr3_aa: CASSFPMNTEAFF
cdr3_nt: TGTGCCAGCAGCTTCCCTATGAACACTGAAGCTTTCTTT

d_call: NA
cdr3_length: 15
j_call: TRBJ2-7
clone_size: NA
v_call: TRBV13
cdr3_aa: CASSLRTAGIIEQYF
cdr3_nt: TGTGCCAGCAGCCTCCGGACAGCCGGAATTATCGAGCAGTACTTC

d_call: NA
cdr3_length: 16
j_call: TRBJ2-1
clone_size: few
v_call: TRBV4-3
cdr3_aa: CASSQDGTNSYNEQFF
cdr3_nt: TGCGCCAGCAGCCAAGATGGGACAAACTCCTACAATGAGCAGTTCTTC

d_call: TRBD2
cdr3_length: 16
j_call: TRBJ2-5
clone_size: NA
v_call: TRBV27
cdr3_aa: CASSLAGTSGSETQYF
cdr3_nt: TGTGCCAGCAGTTTAGCCGGGACTAGCGGGTCAGAGACCCAGTACTTC

d_call: TRBD1
cdr3_length: 17
j_call: TRBJ1-5
clone_size: NA
v_call: TRBV6-1
cdr3_aa: CASSASTGSYSNQPQHF
cdr3_nt: TGTGCCAGCAGTGCTTCGACAGGGTCATATAGCAATCAGCCCCAGCATTTT

d_call: TRBD2
cdr3_length: 17
j_call: TRBJ2-2
clone_size: few
v_call: TRBV4-3
cdr3_aa: CASSQASAGGSTGELFF
cdr3_nt: TGCGCCAGCAGCCAAGCGTCAGCGGGAGGAAGTACCGGGGAGCTGTTTTTT

d_call: NA
cdr3_length: 14
j_call: TRBJ1-1
clone_size: NA
v_call: TRBV9
cdr3_aa: CASSVTGMNTEAFF
cdr3_nt: TGTGCCAGCAGCGTCACAGGGATGAACACTGAAGCTTTCTTT

d_call: NA
cdr3_length: 12
j_call: TRBJ2-3
clone_size: NA
v_call: TRBV13
cdr3_aa: CASSFSADTQYF
cdr3_nt: TGTGCCAGCAGCTTTAGTGCAGATACGCAGTATTTT

d_call: TRBD2
cdr3_length: 18
j_call: TRBJ2-1
clone_size: NA
v_call: TRBV4-2
cdr3_aa: CASSQERSLAGGYNEQFF
cdr3_nt: TGTGCCAGCAGCCAAGAAAGGTCTCTAGCGGGCGGTTACAATGAGCAGTTCTTC

d_call: NA
cdr3_length: 14
j_call: TRBJ2-1
clone_size: NA
v_call: TRBV27
cdr3_aa: CASSLRGSYNEQFF
cdr3_nt: TGTGCCAGCAGTTTACGCGGCTCCTACAATGAGCAGTTCTTC

d_call: TRBD2
cdr3_length: 15
j_call: TRBJ2-1
clone_size: few
v_call: TRBV5-6
cdr3_aa: CASSPGLAGYNEQFF
cdr3_nt: TGTGCCAGCAGCCCCGGACTAGCGGGTTACAATGAGCAGTTCTTC

d_call: TRBD1
cdr3_length: 18
j_call: TRBJ1-1
clone_size: NA
v_call: TRBV13
cdr3_aa: CASSRNPGQGYMNTEAFF
cdr3_nt: TGTGCCAGCAGCAGGAACCCGGGACAGGGATACATGAACACTGAAGCTTTCTTT

d_call: TRBD2
cdr3_length: 14
j_call: TRBJ2-1
clone_size: NA
v_call: TRBV7-3
cdr3_aa: CASSPGGGGHEQFF
cdr3_nt: TGTGCCAGCAGCCCGGGGGGGGGCGGCCATGAGCAGTTCTTC

d_call: TRBD2
cdr3_length: 15
j_call: TRBJ2-1
clone_size: NA
v_call: TRBV7-2
cdr3_aa: CASLSGMSSYNEQFF
cdr3_nt: TGTGCCAGTCTTAGCGGGATGAGCTCCTACAATGAGCAGTTCTTC

d_call: NA
cdr3_length: 12
j_call: TRBJ2-7
clone_size: NA
v_call: TRBV2
cdr3_aa: CASSVQGYEQYF
cdr3_nt: TGTGCCAGCAGTGTCCAGGGTTACGAGCAGTACTTC

d_call: NA
cdr3_length: 14
j_call: TRBJ2-7
clone_size: NA
v_call: TRBV11-2
cdr3_aa: CASSLNRLRYEQYF
cdr3_nt: TGTGCCAGCAGCTTAAACAGACTACGCTACGAGCAGTACTTC

d_call: TRBD1
cdr3_length: 15
j_call: TRBJ1-1
clone_size: NA
v_call: TRBV15
cdr3_aa: CATSRGGTEYTEAFF
cdr3_nt: TGTGCCACCAGCAGAGGTGGGACAGAATACACTGAAGCTTTCTTT

d_call: TRBD2
cdr3_length: 16
j_call: TRBJ2-3
clone_size: NA
v_call: TRBV19
cdr3_aa: CASSIYAGEVTDTQYF
cdr3_nt: TGTGCCAGTAGTATTTACGCGGGAGAAGTTACAGATACGCAGTATTTT

d_call: NA
cdr3_length: 12
j_call: TRBJ1-5
clone_size: NA
v_call: TRBV11-2
cdr3_aa: CASSSSGQPQHF
cdr3_nt: TGTGCCAGCAGTAGCTCAGGGCAGCCCCAGCATTTT

d_call: NA
cdr3_length: 14
j_call: TRBJ1-4
clone_size: NA
v_call: TRBV15
cdr3_aa: CATSRDAGVKKLFF
cdr3_nt: TGTGCCACCAGCAGAGATGCAGGGGTAAAAAAACTGTTTTTT

d_call: TRBD2
cdr3_length: 15
j_call: TRBJ2-5
clone_size: NA
v_call: TRBV15
cdr3_aa: CATSGRLAGGETQYF
cdr3_nt: TGTGCCACCAGCGGCCGGCTAGCGGGGGGAGAGACCCAGTACTTC

d_call: NA
cdr3_length: 15
j_call: TRBJ1-4
clone_size: NA
v_call: TRBV7-2
cdr3_aa: CASSHQTGGGEKLFF
cdr3_nt: TGTGCCAGCAGCCACCAAACGGGGGGAGGAGAAAAACTGTTTTTT

d_call: NA
cdr3_length: 14
j_call: TRBJ2-5
clone_size: NA
v_call: TRBV7-9
cdr3_aa: CASSLGRPQETQYF
cdr3_nt: TGTGCCAGCAGCTTAGGGAGGCCCCAAGAGACCCAGTACTTC

d_call: TRBD2
cdr3_length: 14
j_call: TRBJ2-3
clone_size: few
v_call: TRBV7-2
cdr3_aa: CASSFSLAADTQYF
cdr3_nt: TGTGCCAGCAGCTTTTCACTAGCGGCAGATACGCAGTATTTT

d_call: NA
cdr3_length: 13
j_call: TRBJ2-1
clone_size: once
v_call: TRBV9
cdr3_aa: CASSAQGLGEQFF
cdr3_nt: TGTGCCAGCAGCGCTCAGGGTTTGGGTGAGCAGTTCTTC

d_call: TRBD2
cdr3_length: 14
j_call: TRBJ2-7
clone_size: NA
v_call: TRBV2
cdr3_aa: CASCPQLASYEQYF
cdr3_nt: TGTGCCAGCTGCCCCCAACTAGCGAGCTACGAGCAGTACTTC

d_call: TRBD2
cdr3_length: 15
j_call: TRBJ2-3
clone_size: NA
v_call: TRBV30
cdr3_aa: CAWSVGLASTDTQYF
cdr3_nt: TGTGCCTGGAGTGTAGGACTAGCTAGCACAGATACGCAGTATTTT